Listed below are T cell receptor beta chains from one sample, sequenced in a study of regulatory T cells in long-lasting Graves disease. TCRdb reprocessed the multiplex PCR reads with MiXCR, giving one entry per CDR3 protein. The sample holds about 500,000 distinct CDR3 sequences, around 12% seen once. These data were also filed under a second study, of T cells in Graves' hyperthyroidism and ophthalmopathy.

This sample comprised peripheral blood mononuclear cells (PBMCs), obtained at new diagnosis, from a patient treated with antithyroid drugs. Receptors originate from a woman under 40 with Graves disease. CDR3s include the opening cysteine and the closing phenylalanine or tryptophan. Each record gives: CDR3 protein, J gene, CDR3 length, D gene, V gene. D genes are given only for firm matches.

cdr3_aa: CAGGQGNQPQHF; j_call: TRBJ1-5; cdr3_length: 12; d_call: TRBD1; v_call: TRBV2
cdr3_aa: CASRMAGTGGNEQFF; j_call: TRBJ2-1; cdr3_length: 15; d_call: TRBD1; v_call: TRBV25-1
cdr3_aa: CASSVGSEPRNTGELFF; j_call: TRBJ2-2; cdr3_length: 17; d_call: NA; v_call: TRBV9
cdr3_aa: CASSSGQGLAGELFF; j_call: TRBJ2-2; cdr3_length: 15; d_call: TRBD1; v_call: TRBV27
cdr3_aa: CASSIALGLSTGELFF; j_call: TRBJ2-2; cdr3_length: 16; d_call: NA; v_call: TRBV19
cdr3_aa: CATKGENYGYTF; j_call: TRBJ1-2; cdr3_length: 12; d_call: NA; v_call: TRBV15
cdr3_aa: CASSPGWGKAGNTEAFF; j_call: TRBJ1-1; cdr3_length: 17; d_call: NA; v_call: TRBV27
cdr3_aa: CASSPPPGHSYEQYF; j_call: TRBJ2-7; cdr3_length: 15; d_call: NA; v_call: TRBV7-9
cdr3_aa: CSARTGGVAYNEQFF; j_call: TRBJ2-1; cdr3_length: 15; d_call: TRBD1; v_call: TRBV20-1
cdr3_aa: CASSPLGLRSSYEQYF; j_call: TRBJ2-7; cdr3_length: 16; d_call: NA; v_call: TRBV28
cdr3_aa: CASRPGTGGEKLFF; j_call: TRBJ1-4; cdr3_length: 14; d_call: TRBD1; v_call: TRBV28
cdr3_aa: CSVEDGQNVNEQFF; j_call: TRBJ2-1; cdr3_length: 14; d_call: NA; v_call: TRBV29-1
cdr3_aa: CASSLRTAPSSYNPPLHF; j_call: TRBJ1-6; cdr3_length: 18; d_call: NA; v_call: TRBV4-1
cdr3_aa: CATSQGDSGNEKLFF; j_call: TRBJ1-4; cdr3_length: 15; d_call: NA; v_call: TRBV15
cdr3_aa: CASRPDRFHEQYF; j_call: TRBJ2-7; cdr3_length: 13; d_call: NA; v_call: TRBV2
cdr3_aa: CASSYSPTYGSPYEQYF; j_call: TRBJ2-7; cdr3_length: 17; d_call: NA; v_call: TRBV6-5
cdr3_aa: CASKFLREDYGYTF; j_call: TRBJ1-2; cdr3_length: 14; d_call: NA; v_call: TRBV27
cdr3_aa: CASSTQDSYEQYF; j_call: TRBJ2-7; cdr3_length: 13; d_call: NA; v_call: TRBV27
cdr3_aa: CASLARPPGELFF; j_call: TRBJ2-2; cdr3_length: 13; d_call: NA; v_call: TRBV2
cdr3_aa: CSVEDGPGQNEQFF; j_call: TRBJ2-1; cdr3_length: 14; d_call: TRBD1; v_call: TRBV29-1
cdr3_aa: CASSRGGGSGYTF; j_call: TRBJ1-2; cdr3_length: 13; d_call: NA; v_call: TRBV11-2
cdr3_aa: CASSPGLAGMRETQYF; j_call: TRBJ2-5; cdr3_length: 16; d_call: TRBD2; v_call: TRBV5-8
cdr3_aa: CASSYSPSLIMNTEAFF; j_call: TRBJ1-1; cdr3_length: 17; d_call: NA; v_call: TRBV7-6
cdr3_aa: CASSIDHSSSGGQNYGYTF; j_call: TRBJ1-2; cdr3_length: 19; d_call: NA; v_call: TRBV19
cdr3_aa: CASSFRTSGRDTQYF; j_call: TRBJ2-3; cdr3_length: 15; d_call: TRBD2; v_call: TRBV7-3
cdr3_aa: CASSGTIWGEQYF; j_call: TRBJ2-7; cdr3_length: 13; d_call: TRBD2; v_call: TRBV6-1
cdr3_aa: CATSDITSGRAYEQFF; j_call: TRBJ2-1; cdr3_length: 16; d_call: TRBD2; v_call: TRBV24-1
cdr3_aa: CASLTGNSPLHF; j_call: TRBJ1-6; cdr3_length: 12; d_call: NA; v_call: TRBV2
cdr3_aa: CASSPEYLEETQYF; j_call: TRBJ2-5; cdr3_length: 14; d_call: NA; v_call: TRBV18
cdr3_aa: CASRPPRGADSGNTIYF; j_call: TRBJ1-3; cdr3_length: 17; d_call: NA; v_call: TRBV25-1
cdr3_aa: CASSSPWGRGETQYF; j_call: TRBJ2-5; cdr3_length: 15; d_call: NA; v_call: TRBV28